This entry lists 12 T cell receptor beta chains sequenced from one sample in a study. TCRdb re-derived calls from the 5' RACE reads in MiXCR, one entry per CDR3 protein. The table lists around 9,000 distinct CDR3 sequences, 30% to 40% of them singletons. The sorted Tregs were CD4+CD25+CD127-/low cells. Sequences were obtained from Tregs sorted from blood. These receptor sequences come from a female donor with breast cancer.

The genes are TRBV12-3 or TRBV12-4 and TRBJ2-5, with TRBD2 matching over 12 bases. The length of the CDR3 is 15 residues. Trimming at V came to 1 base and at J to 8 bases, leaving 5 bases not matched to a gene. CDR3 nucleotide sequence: TGTGCCAGCAGTTTAGGCCTAGCGGGGGGGCGAACCCAGTACTTC. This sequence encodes CASSLGLAGGRTQYF.

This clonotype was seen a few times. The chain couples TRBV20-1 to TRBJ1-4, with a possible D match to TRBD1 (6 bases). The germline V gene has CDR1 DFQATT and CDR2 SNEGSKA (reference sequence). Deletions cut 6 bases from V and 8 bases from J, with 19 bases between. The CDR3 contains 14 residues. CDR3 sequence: CSAPSGGAREKLFF. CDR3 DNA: TGCAGTGCCCCCAGCGGGGGCGCTCGAGAAAAACTGTTTTTT.

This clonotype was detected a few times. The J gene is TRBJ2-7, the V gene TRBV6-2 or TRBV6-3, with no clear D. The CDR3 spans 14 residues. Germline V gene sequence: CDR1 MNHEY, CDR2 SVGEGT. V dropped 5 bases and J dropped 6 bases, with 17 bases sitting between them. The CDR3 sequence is CASSDADGKTEQYV. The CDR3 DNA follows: TGTGCCAGCAGTGACGCGGACGGCAAAACCGAGCAGTACGTC.

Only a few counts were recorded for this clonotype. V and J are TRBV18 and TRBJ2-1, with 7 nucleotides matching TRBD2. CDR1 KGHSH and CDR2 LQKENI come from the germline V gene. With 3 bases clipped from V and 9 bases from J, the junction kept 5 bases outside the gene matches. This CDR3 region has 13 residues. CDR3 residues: CASSPAPSGEQFF. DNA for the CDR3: TGTGCCAGCTCACCCGCGCCTAGCGGTGAGCAGTTCTTC.

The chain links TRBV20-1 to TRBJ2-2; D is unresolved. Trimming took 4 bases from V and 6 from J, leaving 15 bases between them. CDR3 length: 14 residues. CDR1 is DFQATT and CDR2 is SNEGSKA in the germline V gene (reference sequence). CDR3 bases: TGCAGTGCTAACGGACCTCTTTGGCCCGGGGAGCTGTTTTTT. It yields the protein CSANGPLWPGELFF.

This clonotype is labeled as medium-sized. CDR3 amino acids: CASSPGAAQQSPLHF. The CDR3 nucleotides read TGTGCCAGCTCACCCGGCGCGGCGCAGCAGTCACCCCTCCACTTT. The chain couples TRBV18 to TRBJ1-6; D ambiguous. Per the germline V gene, CDR1 is KGHSH and CDR2 is LQKENI. V gave up 3 bases and J gave up 10 bases, with 16 bases separating them. This CDR3 region has 15 residues.

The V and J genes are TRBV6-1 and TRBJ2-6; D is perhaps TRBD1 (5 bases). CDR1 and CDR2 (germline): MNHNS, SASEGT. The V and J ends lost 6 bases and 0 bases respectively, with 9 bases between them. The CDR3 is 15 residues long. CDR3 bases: TGTGCCAGCAGCATCGACAGCTCTGGGGCCAACGTCCTGACTTTC. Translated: CASSIDSSGANVLTF.

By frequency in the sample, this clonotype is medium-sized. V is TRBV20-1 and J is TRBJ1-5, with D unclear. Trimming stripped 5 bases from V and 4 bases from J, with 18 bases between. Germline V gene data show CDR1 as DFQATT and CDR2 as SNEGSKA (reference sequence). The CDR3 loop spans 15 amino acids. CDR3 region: CSAGRGVEGNQPQHF. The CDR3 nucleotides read TGCAGTGCTGGCCGTGGGGTGGAAGGTAATCAGCCCCAGCATTTT.

CDR3 nucleotide sequence: TGTGCCAGCAGGAAAGGTGGGAACAATGAGCAGTTCTTC. Its translation is CASRKGGNNEQFF. The chain is built from TRBV6-5 and TRBJ2-1; unclear D gene. The CDR3 is made up of 13 amino acids. Trimming shortened V by 6 bases and J by 5 bases, and 11 bases separated the two germline ends. CDR1 is MNHEY and CDR2 is SVGAGI in the germline V gene.

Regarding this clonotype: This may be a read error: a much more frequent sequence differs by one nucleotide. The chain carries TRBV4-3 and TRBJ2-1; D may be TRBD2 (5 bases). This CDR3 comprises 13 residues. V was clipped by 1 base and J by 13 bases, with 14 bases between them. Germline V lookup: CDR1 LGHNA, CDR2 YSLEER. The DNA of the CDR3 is TGCGCCAGCAGCCAAGCCGCCCCCCTAGCCCAGTTCTTC. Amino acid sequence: CASSQAAPLAQFF.

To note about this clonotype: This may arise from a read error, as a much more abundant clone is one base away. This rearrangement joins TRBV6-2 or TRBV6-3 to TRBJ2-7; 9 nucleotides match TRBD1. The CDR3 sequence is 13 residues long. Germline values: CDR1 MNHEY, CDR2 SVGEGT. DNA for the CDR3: TGTGCCAGCAGGGGGACAGGGTCCTACGTGCAGTACGTC. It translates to CASRGTGSYVQYV.

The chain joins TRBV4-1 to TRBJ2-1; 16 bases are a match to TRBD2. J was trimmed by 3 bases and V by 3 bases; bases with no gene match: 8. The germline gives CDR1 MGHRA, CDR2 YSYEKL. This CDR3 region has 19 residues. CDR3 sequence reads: CASSHPGLAGGPDYNEQFF. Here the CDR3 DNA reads TGCGCCAGCAGCCACCCGGGACTAGCGGGAGGGCCGGACTACAATGAGCAGTTCTTC.